This T cell receptor (beta chain) came from a study of blood T cell repertoires in COVID-19. As for the study in general: From the United States, Italy and Spain came samples of acute and convalescent COVID-19. Nucleic acid was either cDNA or gDNA, and it came from T cells, B-cell-depleted T cells, or PBMCs.

Per germline, CDR1 SQVTM and CDR2 ANQGSEA. CDR3 size: 14 residues. Under the authors' procedure: Cell counts per sample came from amplifying reference gene primers. Profiled with immunoSEQ multiplex PCR; TCRdb holds only in-frame clones, not every one. V and J calls plus clone size are reproduced from that table; the DNA served to infer D and trimming. The sample includes approximately 210,000 clones, just over 85% of them seen just once. This chain joins TRBV29-1 and TRBJ1-5; D gene uncertain. Sequencing was performed on peripheral blood. This TCR was recovered from a man aged 18 to 29 with active or convalescent COVID-19. CDR3 region: CSQVEINSNQPQHF. The CDR3 region has the DNA TGCAGTCAGGTAGAGATTAATAGCAATCAGCCCCAGCATTTT.